This T cell receptor (beta chain) was captured in a study of post-analysis software for immune sequencing data. The overall study: Several disease courses (relapsing-remitting, secondary progressive and progressive-relapsing) of multiple sclerosis were included. Findings and caveats of the study: Four or five TRBV segments, TRBV5-6, TRBV5-1 and TRBV20-1 among them, were found more frequent in patients than controls.

Germline CDR1 is SEHNR and CDR2 is FQNEAQ (reference sequence). The ends lost 5 bases at V and 4 bases at J; junction bases unmatched: 7. This CDR3 contains 14 residues. cDNA libraries for TCR beta contained unique molecular identifiers. Input amounts of about 0.85 to 11 million T cells were used. These gave 500,000 or so cDNA molecules, so each molecule approximated one T cell. TCRdb re-called the PCR reads with MiXCR, one entry per CDR3 protein. The table includes approximately 690,000 distinct CDR3 sequences, 55% to 60% detected once. About this clonotype itself: Its antigen is not identified.

V usage is TRBV7-9 and J usage is TRBJ1-2, with 7 nucleotides matching TRBD1. The sequence came from a girl aged 2-10 years with multiple sclerosis. Source material: blood. CDR3 protein: CASSIGTASYGYTF. The CDR3 coding sequence is TGTGCCAGCAGCATTGGGACAGCCAGCTATGGCTACACCTTC.